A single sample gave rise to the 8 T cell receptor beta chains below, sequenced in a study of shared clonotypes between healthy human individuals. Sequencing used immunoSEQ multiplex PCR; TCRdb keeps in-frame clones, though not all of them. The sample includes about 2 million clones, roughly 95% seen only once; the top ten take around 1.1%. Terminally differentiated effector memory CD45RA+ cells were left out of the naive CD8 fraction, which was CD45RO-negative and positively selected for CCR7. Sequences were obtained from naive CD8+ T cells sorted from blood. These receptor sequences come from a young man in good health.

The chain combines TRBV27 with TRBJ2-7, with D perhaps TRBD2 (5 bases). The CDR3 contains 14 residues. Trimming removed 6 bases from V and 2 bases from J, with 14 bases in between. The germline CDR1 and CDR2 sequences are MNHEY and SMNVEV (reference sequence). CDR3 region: CASRALAGTYEQYF. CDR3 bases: TGTGCCAGCAGGGCTTTGGCGGGTACCTACGAGCAGTACTTC.

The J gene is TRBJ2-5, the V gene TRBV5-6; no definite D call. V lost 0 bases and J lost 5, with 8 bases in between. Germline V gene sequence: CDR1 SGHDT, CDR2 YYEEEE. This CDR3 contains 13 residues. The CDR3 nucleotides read TGTGCCAGCAGCTTGGAGTCTGCGGAGACCCAGTACTTC. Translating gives CASSLESAETQYF.

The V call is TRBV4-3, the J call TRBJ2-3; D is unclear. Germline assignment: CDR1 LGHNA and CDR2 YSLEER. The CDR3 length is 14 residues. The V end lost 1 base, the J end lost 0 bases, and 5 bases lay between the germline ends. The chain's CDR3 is CASSQGLSTDTQYF. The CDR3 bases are TGCGCCAGCAGCCAAGGACTTAGCACAGATACGCAGTATTTT.

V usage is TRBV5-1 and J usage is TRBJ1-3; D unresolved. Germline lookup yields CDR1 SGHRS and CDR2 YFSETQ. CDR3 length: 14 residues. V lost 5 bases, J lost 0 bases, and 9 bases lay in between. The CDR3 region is CASRDGLSGNTIYF. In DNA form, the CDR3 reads TGCGCCAGCAGGGACGGGCTCTCTGGAAACACCATATATTTT.

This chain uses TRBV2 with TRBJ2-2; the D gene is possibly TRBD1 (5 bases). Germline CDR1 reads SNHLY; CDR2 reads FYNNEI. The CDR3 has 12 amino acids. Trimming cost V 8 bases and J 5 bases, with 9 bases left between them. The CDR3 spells CASQQGTGELFF. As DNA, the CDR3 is TGTGCCAGCCAGCAGGGAACCGGGGAGCTGTTTTTT. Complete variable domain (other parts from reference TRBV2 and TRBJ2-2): EPEVTQTPSHQVTQMGQEVILRCVPISNHLYFYWYRQILGQKVEFLVSFYNNEISEKSEIFDDQFSVERPDGSNFTLKIRSTKLEDSAMYFCASQQGTGELFFGEGSRLTVL.

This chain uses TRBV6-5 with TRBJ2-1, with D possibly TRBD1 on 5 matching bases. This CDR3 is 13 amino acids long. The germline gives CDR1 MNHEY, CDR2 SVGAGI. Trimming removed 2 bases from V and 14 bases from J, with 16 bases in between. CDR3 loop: CASSYMGPGTEFF. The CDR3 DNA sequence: TGTGCCAGCAGTTACATGGGGCCGGGCACGGAGTTCTTC.

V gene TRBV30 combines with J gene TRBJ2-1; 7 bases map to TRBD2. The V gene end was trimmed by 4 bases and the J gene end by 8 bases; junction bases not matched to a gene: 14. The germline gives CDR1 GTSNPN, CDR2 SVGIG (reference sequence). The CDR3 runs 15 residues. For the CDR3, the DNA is TGTGCCTGGAACTCAGTTAGCGGGTTCTTCGATGAGCAGTTCTTC. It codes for CAWNSVSGFFDEQFF. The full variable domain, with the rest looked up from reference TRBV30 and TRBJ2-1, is SQTIHQWPATLVQPVGSPLSLECTVEGTSNPNLYWYRQAAGRGLQLLFYSVGIGQISSEVPQNLSASRPQDRQFILSSKKLLLSDSGFYLCAWNSVSGFFDEQFFGPGTRLTVL.

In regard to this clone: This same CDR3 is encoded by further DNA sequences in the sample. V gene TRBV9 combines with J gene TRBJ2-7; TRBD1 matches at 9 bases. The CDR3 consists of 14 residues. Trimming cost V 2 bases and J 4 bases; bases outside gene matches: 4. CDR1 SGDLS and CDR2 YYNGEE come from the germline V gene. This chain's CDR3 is CASSVGTGLYEQYF. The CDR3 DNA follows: TGTGCCAGCAGCGTCGGGACAGGGCTTTACGAGCAGTACTTC.